The clone carrying this TCR beta chain was observed at least ten times. TCRdb reanalysed the PCR reads using MiXCR and keeps one entry per CDR3 protein. The sample records 3,100 or so distinct CDR3 sequences, roughly 44% being singletons. CDR3 length: 17 amino acids. Germline V gene data show CDR1 as MGHRA and CDR2 as YSYEKL. The ends were cut back, 4 bases at V and 4 bases at J, with 21 bases in the middle. The sample comes from a study of immune characterization of retroperitoneal liposarcoma. The receptor comes from a male donor with retroperitoneal liposarcoma. The sequenced material came from tumor tissue. The genes are TRBV4-1 and TRBJ2-3; D unresolved. CDR3 protein: CASSLWGSAADADTQYF. In DNA, the CDR3 is TGCGCCAGCAGCCTCTGGGGATCAGCCGCGGATGCAGATACGCAGTATTTT.